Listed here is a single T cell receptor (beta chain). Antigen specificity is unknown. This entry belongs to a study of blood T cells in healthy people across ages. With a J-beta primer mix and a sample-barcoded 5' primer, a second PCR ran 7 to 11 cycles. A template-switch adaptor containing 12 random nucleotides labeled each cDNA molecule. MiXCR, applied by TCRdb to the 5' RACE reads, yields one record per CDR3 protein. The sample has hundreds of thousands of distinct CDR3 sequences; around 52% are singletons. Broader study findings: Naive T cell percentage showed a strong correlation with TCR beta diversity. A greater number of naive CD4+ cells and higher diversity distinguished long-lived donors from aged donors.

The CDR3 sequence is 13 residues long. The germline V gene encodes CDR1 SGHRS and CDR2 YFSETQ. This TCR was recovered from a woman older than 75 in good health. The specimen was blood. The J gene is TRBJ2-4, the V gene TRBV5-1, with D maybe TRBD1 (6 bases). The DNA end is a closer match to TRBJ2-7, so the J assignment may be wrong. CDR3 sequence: CASSWTDAYEQYF. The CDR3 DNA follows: TGCGCCAGCAGCTGGACAGACGCCTACGAGCAGTACTTC.